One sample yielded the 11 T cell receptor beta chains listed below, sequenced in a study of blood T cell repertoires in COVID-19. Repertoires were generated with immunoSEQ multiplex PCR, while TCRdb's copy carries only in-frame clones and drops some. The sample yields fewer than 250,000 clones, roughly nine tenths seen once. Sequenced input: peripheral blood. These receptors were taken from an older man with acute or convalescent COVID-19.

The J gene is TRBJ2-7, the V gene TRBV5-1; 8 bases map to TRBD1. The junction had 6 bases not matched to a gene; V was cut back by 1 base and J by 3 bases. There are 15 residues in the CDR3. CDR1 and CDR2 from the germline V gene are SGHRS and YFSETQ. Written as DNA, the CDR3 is TGCGCCAGCAGCTTGATCACAGGGGGGCTCTACGAGCAGTACTTC. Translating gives CASSLITGGLYEQYF.

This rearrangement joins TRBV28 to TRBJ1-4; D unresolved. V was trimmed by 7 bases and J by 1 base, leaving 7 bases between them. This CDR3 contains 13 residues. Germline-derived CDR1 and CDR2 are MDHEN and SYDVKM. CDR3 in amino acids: CASKRGTNEKLFF. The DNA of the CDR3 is TGTGCCAGCAAGCGGGGAACTAATGAAAAACTGTTTTTT.

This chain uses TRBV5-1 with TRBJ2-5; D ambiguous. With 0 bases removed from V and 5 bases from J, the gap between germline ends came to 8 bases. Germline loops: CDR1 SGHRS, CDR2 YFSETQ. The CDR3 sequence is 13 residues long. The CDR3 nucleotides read TGCGCCAGCAGCTTGGGGCAGATTGAGACCCAGTACTTC. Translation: CASSLGQIETQYF.

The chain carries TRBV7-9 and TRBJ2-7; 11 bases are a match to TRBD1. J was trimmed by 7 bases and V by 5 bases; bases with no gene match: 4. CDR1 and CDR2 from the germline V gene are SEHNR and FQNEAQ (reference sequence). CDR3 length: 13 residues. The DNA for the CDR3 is TGTGCCAGCAGCCATGGACAGGGGGCTGAGCAGTACTTC. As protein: CASSHGQGAEQYF.

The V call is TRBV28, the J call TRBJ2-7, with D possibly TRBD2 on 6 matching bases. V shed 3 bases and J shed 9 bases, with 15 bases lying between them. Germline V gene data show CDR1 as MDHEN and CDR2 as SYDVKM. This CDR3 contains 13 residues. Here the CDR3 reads CASSLGGGVGQYF. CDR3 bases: TGTGCCAGCAGTTTGGGGGGAGGAGTGGGGCAGTACTTC.

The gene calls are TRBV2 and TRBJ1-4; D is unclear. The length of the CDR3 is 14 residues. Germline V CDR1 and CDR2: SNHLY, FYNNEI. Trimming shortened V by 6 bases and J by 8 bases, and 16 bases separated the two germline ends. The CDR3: CASSPNGISEKLFF. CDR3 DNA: TGTGCCAGCAGCCCGAACGGTATTTCGGAAAAACTGTTTTTT.

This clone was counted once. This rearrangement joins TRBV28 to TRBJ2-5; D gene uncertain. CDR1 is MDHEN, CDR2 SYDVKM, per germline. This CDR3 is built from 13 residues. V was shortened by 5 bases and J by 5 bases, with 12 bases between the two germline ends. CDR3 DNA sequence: TGTGCCAGCAGTCCCCCTGTCGGGGAGACCCAGTACTTC. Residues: CASSPPVGETQYF.

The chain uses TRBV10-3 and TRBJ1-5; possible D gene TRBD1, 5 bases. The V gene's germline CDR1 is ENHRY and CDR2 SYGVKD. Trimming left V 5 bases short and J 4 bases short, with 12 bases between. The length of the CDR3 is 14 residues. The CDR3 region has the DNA TGTGCCATCAGTCCGGGCCCAGGGAATCAGCCCCAGCATTTT. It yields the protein CAISPGPGNQPQHF.

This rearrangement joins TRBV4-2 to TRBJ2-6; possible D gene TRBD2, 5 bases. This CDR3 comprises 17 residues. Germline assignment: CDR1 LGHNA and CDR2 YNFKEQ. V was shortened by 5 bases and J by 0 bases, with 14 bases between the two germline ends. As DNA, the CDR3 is TGTGCCAGCAGCTCCCAACCAGGACTCTCTGGGGCCAACGTCCTGACTTTC. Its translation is CASSSQPGLSGANVLTF.

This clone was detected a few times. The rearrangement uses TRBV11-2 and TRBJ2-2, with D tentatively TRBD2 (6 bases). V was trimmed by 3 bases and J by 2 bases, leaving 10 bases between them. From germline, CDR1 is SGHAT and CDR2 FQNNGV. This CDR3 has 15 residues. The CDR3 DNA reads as TGTGCCAGCAGCTTCGGGACTCTCAACACCGGGGAGCTGTTTTTT. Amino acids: CASSFGTLNTGELFF.

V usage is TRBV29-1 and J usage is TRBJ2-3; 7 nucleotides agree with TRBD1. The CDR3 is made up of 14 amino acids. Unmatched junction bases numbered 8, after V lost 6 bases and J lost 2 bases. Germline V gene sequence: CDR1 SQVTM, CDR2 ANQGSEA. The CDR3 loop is CSVDGDRPTDTQYF. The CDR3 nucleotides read TGCAGCGTGGATGGGGACAGACCCACAGATACGCAGTATTTT.